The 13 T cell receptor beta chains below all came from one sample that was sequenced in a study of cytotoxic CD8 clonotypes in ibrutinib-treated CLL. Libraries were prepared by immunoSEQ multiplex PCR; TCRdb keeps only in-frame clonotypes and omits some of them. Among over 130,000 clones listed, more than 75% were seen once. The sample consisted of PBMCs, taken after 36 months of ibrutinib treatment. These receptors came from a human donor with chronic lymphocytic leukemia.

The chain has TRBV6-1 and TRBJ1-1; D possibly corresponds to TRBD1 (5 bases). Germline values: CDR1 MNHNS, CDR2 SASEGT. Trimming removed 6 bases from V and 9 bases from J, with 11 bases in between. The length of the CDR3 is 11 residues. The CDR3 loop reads CASSEDTQAFF. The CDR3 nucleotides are TGTGCCAGCAGCGAGGACACGCAAGCTTTCTTT.

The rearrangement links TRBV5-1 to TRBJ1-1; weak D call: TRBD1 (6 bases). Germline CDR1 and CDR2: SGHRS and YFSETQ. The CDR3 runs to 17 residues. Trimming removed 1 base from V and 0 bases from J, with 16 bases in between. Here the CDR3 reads CASSLIQGRNVNTEAFF. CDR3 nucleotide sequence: TGCGCCAGCAGCTTGATACAGGGAAGGAACGTGAACACTGAAGCTTTCTTT.

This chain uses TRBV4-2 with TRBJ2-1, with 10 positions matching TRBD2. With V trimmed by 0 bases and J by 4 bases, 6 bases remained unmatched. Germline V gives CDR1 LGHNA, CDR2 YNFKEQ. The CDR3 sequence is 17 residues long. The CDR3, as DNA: TGTGCCAGCAGCCAAGAGGGAGCTAGCGGGGGATACAATGAGCAGTTCTTC. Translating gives CASSQEGASGGYNEQFF.

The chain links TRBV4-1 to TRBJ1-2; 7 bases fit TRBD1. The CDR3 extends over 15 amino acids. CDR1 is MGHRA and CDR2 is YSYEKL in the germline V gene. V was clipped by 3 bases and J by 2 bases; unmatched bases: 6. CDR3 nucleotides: TGCGCCAGCAGCCAGGAACCGGGACAGAACTATGGCTACACCTTC. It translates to CASSQEPGQNYGYTF.

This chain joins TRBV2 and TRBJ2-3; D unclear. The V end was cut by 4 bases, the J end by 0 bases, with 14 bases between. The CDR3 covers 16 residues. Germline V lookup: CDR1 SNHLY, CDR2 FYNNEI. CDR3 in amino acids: CASSGLVAMSTDTQYF. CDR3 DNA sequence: TGTGCCAGCAGTGGGTTGGTAGCAATGAGCACAGATACGCAGTATTTT.

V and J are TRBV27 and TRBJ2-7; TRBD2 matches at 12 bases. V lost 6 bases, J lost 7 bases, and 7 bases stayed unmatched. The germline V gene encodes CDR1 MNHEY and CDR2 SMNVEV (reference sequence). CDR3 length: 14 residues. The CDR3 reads CASSLASGGDEQYF. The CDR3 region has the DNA TGTGCCAGCAGCCTTGCTAGCGGGGGGGATGAGCAGTACTTC.

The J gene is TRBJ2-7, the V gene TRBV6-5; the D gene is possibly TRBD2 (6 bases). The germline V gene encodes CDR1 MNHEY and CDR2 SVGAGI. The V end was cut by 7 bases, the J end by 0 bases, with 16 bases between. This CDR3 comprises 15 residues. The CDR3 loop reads CASTMAGLGSYEQYF. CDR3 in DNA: TGTGCCAGCACCATGGCGGGATTGGGCTCCTACGAGCAGTACTTC.

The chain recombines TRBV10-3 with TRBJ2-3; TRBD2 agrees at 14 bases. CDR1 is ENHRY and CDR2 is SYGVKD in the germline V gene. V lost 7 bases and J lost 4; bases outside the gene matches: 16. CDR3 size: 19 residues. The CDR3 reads CAITNPPGLAGGRPDTQYF. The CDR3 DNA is TGTGCCATCACTAATCCCCCCGGACTAGCGGGGGGCCGTCCAGATACGCAGTATTTT.

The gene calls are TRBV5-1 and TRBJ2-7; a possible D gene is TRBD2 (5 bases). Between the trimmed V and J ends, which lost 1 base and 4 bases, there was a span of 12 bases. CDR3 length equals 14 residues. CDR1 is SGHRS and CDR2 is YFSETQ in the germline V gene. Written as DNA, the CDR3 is TGCGCCAGCAGCTTGCGGCTAGCTACATACGAGCAGTACTTC. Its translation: CASSLRLATYEQYF.

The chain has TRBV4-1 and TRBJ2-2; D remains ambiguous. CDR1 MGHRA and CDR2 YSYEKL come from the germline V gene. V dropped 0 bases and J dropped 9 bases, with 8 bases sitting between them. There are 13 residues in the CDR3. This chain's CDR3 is CASSQEPDRELFF. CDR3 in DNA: TGCGCCAGCAGCCAAGAGCCGGACCGGGAGCTGTTTTTT.

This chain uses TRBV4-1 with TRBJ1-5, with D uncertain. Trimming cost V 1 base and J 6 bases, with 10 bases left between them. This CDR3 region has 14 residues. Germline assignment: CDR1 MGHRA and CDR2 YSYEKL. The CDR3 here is CASSQVTVTQPQHF. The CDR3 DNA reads TGCGCCAGCAGCCAAGTAACAGTGACTCAGCCCCAGCATTTT.

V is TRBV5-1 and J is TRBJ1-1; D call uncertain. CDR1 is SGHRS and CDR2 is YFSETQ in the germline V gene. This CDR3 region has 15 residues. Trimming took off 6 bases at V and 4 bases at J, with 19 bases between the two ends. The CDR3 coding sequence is TGCGCCAGCAAAGGTGGGGAGGTGATCTTCACTGAAGCTTTCTTT. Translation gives CASKGGEVIFTEAFF.

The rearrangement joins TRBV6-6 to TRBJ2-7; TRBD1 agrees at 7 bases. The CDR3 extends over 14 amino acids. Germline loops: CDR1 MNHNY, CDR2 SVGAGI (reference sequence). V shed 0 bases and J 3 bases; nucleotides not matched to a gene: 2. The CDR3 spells CASSYSGQNYEQYF. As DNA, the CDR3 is TGTGCCAGCAGTTACTCGGGACAGAACTACGAGCAGTACTTC.